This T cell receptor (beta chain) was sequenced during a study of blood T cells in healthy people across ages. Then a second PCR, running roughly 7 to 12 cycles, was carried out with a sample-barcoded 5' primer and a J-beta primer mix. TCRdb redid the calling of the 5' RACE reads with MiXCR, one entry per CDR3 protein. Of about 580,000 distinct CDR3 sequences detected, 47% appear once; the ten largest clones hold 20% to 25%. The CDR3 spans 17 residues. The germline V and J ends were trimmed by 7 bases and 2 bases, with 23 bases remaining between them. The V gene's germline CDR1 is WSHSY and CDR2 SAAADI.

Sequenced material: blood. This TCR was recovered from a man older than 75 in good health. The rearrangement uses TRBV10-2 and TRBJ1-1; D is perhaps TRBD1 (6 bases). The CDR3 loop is CASKTAGGQSGNTEAFF. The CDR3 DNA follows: TGCGCCAGCAAAACAGCGGGAGGACAGTCGGGAAACACTGAAGCTTTCTTT.